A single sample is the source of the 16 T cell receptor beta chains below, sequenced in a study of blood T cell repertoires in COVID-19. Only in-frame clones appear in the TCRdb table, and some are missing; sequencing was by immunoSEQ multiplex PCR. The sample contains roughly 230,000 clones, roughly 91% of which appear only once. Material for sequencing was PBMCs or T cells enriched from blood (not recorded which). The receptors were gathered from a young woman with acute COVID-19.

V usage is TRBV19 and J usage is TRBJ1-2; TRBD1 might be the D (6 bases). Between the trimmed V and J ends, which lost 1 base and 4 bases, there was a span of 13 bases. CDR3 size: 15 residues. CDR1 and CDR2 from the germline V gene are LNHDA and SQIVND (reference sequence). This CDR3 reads CASSIVQGSIYGYTF. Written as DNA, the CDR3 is TGTGCCAGTAGTATAGTACAGGGTTCCATCTATGGCTACACCTTC.

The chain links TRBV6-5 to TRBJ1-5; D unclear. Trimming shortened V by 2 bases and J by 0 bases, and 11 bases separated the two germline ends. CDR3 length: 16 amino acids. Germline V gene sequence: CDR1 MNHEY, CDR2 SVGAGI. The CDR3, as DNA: TGTGCCAGCAGTTACAAGTACGACTATAGCAATCAGCCCCAGCATTTT. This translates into CASSYKYDYSNQPQHF.

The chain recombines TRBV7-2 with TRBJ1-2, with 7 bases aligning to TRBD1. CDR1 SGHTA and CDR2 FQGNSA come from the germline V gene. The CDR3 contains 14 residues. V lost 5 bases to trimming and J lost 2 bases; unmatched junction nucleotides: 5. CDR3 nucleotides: TGTGCCAGCAGCCCCGGACAGGTCAACTATGGCTACACCTTC. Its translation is CASSPGQVNYGYTF.

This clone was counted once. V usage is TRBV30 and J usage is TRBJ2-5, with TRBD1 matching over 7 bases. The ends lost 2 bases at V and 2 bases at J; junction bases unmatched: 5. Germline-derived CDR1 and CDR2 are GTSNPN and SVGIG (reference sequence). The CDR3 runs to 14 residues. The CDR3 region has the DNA TGTGCCTGGAGTTCGACAGGGATTCAAGAGACCCAGTACTTC. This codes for CAWSSTGIQETQYF.

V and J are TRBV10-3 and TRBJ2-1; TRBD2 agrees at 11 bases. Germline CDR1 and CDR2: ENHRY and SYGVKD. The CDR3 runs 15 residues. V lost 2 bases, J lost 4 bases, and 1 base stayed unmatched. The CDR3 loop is CAISEVAGGYNEQFF. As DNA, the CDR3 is TGTGCCATCAGTGAGGTAGCGGGGGGGTACAATGAGCAGTTCTTC.

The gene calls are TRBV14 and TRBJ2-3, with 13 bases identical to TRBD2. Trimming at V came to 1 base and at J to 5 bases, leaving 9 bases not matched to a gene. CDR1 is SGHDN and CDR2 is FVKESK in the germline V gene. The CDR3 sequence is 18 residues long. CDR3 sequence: CASSQVSWTSGGGDTQYF. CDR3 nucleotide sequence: TGTGCCAGCAGCCAAGTATCGTGGACTAGCGGGGGAGGAGATACGCAGTATTTT.

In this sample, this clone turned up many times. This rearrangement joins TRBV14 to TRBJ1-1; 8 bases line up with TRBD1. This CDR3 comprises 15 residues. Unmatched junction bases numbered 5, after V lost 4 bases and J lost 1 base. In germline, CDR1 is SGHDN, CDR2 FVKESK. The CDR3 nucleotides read TGTGCCAGCAGCCTTTACAGGGGGAAGAACACTGAAGCTTTCTTT. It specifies CASSLYRGKNTEAFF.

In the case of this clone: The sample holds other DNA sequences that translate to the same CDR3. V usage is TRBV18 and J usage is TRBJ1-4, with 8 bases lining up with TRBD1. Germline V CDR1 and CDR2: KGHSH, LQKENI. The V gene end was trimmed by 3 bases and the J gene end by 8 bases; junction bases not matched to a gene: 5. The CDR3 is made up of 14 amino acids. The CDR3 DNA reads TGTGCCAGCTCACCCCAGGGGGCCAACGAAAAACTGTTTTTT. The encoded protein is CASSPQGANEKLFF.

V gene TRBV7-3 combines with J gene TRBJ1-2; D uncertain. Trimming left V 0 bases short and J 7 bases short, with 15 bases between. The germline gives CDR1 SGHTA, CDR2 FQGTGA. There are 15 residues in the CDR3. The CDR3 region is CASSLTGGEEGGYTF. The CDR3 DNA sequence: TGTGCCAGCAGCTTAACGGGCGGAGAAGAGGGTGGCTACACCTTC.

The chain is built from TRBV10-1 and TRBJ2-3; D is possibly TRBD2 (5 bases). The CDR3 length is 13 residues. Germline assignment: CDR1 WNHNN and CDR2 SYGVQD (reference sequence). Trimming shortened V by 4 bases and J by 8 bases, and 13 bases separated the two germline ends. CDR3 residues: CASSVGVWGTQYF. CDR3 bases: TGCGCCAGCAGTGTGGGAGTTTGGGGTACGCAGTATTTT.

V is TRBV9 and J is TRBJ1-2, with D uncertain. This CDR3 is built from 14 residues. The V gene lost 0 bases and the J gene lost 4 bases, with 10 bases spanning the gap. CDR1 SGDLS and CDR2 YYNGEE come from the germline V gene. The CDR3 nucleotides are TGTGCCAGCAGCGTAGGAGACAAACCCTATGGCTACACCTTC. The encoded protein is CASSVGDKPYGYTF.

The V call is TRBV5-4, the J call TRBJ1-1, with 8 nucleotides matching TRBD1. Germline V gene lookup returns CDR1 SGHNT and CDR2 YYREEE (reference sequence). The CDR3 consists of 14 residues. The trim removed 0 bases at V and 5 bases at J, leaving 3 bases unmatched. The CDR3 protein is CASSLGQGLTEAFF. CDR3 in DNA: TGTGCCAGCAGCTTGGGACAGGGGCTGACTGAAGCTTTCTTT.

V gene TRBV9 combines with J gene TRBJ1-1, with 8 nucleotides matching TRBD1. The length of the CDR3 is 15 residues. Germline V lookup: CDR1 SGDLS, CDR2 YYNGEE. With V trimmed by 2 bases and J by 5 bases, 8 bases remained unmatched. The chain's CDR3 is CASSVPPGGYTEAFF. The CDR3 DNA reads TGTGCCAGCAGCGTCCCCCCAGGGGGCTATACTGAAGCTTTCTTT. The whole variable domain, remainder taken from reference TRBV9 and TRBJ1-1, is DSGVTQTPKHLITATGQRVTLRCSPRSGDLSVYWYQQSLDQGLQFLIQYYNGEERAKGNILERFSAQQFPDLHSELNLSSLELGDSALYFCASSVPPGGYTEAFFGQGTRLTVV.

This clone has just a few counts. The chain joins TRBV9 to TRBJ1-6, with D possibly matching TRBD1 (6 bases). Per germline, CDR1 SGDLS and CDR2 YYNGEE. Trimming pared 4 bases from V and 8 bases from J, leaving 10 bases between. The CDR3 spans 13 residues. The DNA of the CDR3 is TGTGCCAGCAGCACTCGGACAGATTCACCCCTCCACTTT. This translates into CASSTRTDSPLHF.

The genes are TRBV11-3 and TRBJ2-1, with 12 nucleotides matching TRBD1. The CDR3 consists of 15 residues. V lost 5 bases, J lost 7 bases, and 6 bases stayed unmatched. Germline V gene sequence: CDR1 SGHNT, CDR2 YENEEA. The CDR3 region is CASSPGTGGFNEQFF. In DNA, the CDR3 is TGTGCCAGCAGCCCAGGGACAGGGGGCTTTAATGAGCAGTTCTTC.

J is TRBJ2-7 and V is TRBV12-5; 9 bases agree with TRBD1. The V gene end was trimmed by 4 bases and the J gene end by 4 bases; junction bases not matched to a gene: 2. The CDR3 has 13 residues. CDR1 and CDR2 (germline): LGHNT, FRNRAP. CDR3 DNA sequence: TGTGCTAGTGGTTGGGGGACAGGGTACGAGCAGTACTTC. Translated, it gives CASGWGTGYEQYF.